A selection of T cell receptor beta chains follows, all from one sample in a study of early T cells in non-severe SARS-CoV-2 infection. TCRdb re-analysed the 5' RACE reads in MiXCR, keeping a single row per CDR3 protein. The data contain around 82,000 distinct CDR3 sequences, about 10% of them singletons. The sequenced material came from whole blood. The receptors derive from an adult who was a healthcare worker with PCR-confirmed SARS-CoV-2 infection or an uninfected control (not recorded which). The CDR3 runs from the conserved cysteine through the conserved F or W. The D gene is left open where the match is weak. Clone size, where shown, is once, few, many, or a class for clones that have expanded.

CDR3: CASSEVEQFF
DNA: TGTGCCAGCAGTGAGGTTGAGCAGTTCTTC
V: TRBV2
J: TRBJ2-1
D: -
size: -

CDR3: CASSVLQGAGTDTQYF
DNA: TGCGCCAGCAGTGTCCTACAGGGGGCTGGTACAGATACGCAGTATTTT
V: TRBV10-1
J: TRBJ2-3
D: TRBD1
size: many

CDR3: CASSLAGPKNTGELFF
DNA: TGTGCCAGCAGCTTAGCGGGACCCAAGAACACCGGGGAGCTGTTTTTT
V: TRBV7-2
J: TRBJ2-2
D: -
size: -

CDR3: CASSLPEREWSADTQYF
DNA: TGTGCCAGCAGCTTGCCCGAAAGGGAGTGGTCTGCGGATACGCAGTATTTT
V: TRBV7-9
J: TRBJ2-3
D: -
size: few

CDR3: CSVAVADSYEQYF
DNA: TGCAGCGTGGCCGTGGCAGATTCCTACGAGCAGTACTTC
V: TRBV29-1
J: TRBJ2-7
D: -
size: -

CDR3: CASSRAGTPSGAQYF
DNA: TGCGCCAGCAGCAGGGCCGGGACGCCTTCTGGTGCGCAGTATTTT
V: TRBV4-1
J: TRBJ2-3
D: -
size: -

CDR3: CASSQDYGSRNTEAFF
DNA: TGCGCCAGCAGCCAAGATTACGGCAGTCGGAACACTGAAGCTTTCTTT
V: TRBV4-1
J: TRBJ1-1
D: -
size: few

CDR3: CASSYSPDTQYF
DNA: TGTGCCAGCAGTTACTCCCCAGATACGCAGTATTTT
V: TRBV6-5
J: TRBJ2-3
D: -
size: -

CDR3: CANSPRTGQVGHTEAFF
DNA: TGCGCCAACAGCCCCCGGACAGGGCAAGTGGGGCACACTGAAGCTTTCTTT
V: TRBV5-1
J: TRBJ1-1
D: TRBD1
size: -

CDR3: CASSQRTEAFF
DNA: TGTGCCAGCAGCCAGCGGACTGAAGCTTTCTTT
V: TRBV3-1
J: TRBJ1-1
D: -
size: few

CDR3: CASSLVEGGTEAFF
DNA: TGTGCCAGCAGTTTAGTCGAAGGGGGCACTGAAGCTTTCTTT
V: TRBV27
J: TRBJ1-1
D: -
size: many

CDR3: CASSFSGANTEAFF
DNA: TGTGCCAGCAGCTTTTCGGGGGCGAACACTGAAGCTTTCTTT
V: TRBV7-9
J: TRBJ1-1
D: -
size: many

CDR3: CSVAETEAFF
DNA: TGCAGCGTTGCGGAAACTGAAGCTTTCTTT
V: TRBV29-1
J: TRBJ1-1
D: -
size: -

CDR3: CASRPSLDREADTQYF
DNA: TGTGCCAGCAGACCTTCCCTGGACAGGGAGGCAGATACGCAGTATTTT
V: TRBV5-4
J: TRBJ2-3
D: TRBD1
size: many

CDR3: CASSRTGGWSSYNSPLHF
DNA: TGTGCCAGCAGCCGGACAGGGGGCTGGAGCTCCTATAATTCACCCCTCCACTTT
V: TRBV12-3/TRBV12-4
J: TRBJ1-6
D: TRBD1
size: many

CDR3: CSAISGTQTSYEQYF
DNA: TGCAGTGCTATATCCGGGACTCAGACTTCCTACGAGCAGTACTTC
V: TRBV20-1
J: TRBJ2-7
D: -
size: -

CDR3: CASSTAGGPINEQFF
DNA: TGTGCCAGCAGCACAGCGGGGGGGCCGATTAATGAGCAGTTCTTC
V: TRBV7-3
J: TRBJ2-1
D: TRBD2
size: many

CDR3: CASVRDRSREQYF
DNA: TGCGCCAGCGTCCGAGACAGATCACGGGAGCAGTACTTC
V: TRBV23-1
J: TRBJ2-7
D: -
size: many

CDR3: CASSQDPGGSYNEQFF
DNA: TGCGCCAGCAGCCAAGATCCAGGGGGTTCCTACAATGAGCAGTTCTTC
V: TRBV4-3
J: TRBJ2-1
D: TRBD1
size: -

CDR3: CASSQRASVTF
DNA: TGTGCCAGCAGCCAACGGGCCTCTGTCACCTTC
V: TRBV3-1
J: TRBJ1-2
D: -
size: -

CDR3: CASSIRGIGETQYF
DNA: TGTGCCAGTAGTATACGAGGGATCGGAGAGACCCAGTACTTC
V: TRBV19
J: TRBJ2-5
D: -
size: -

CDR3: CASSLEENTGELFF
DNA: TGTGCCAGCAGCTTAGAGGAGAACACCGGGGAGCTGTTTTTT
V: TRBV7-2
J: TRBJ2-2
D: -
size: few

CDR3: CASSLSRGTTLYEQYF
DNA: TGTGCCAGCAGTTTATCCCGGGGTACCACCCTCTACGAGCAGTACTTC
V: TRBV27
J: TRBJ2-7
D: -
size: few

CDR3: CASSVSVSYEQYF
DNA: TGTGCCAGCAGTGTATCAGTGTCCTACGAGCAGTACTTC
V: TRBV6-1
J: TRBJ2-7
D: -
size: -

CDR3: CASSPRDRGNEQYF
DNA: TGTGCCAGCAGTCCGCGGGACAGGGGTAACGAGCAGTACTTC
V: TRBV27
J: TRBJ2-7
D: TRBD1
size: -

CDR3: CAWSVREGYSPLHF
DNA: TGTGCCTGGAGTGTACGTGAAGGGTACTCACCCCTCCACTTT
V: TRBV30
J: TRBJ1-6
D: -
size: many

CDR3: CSAGGHPTDTQYF
DNA: TGCAGTGCCGGGGGGCATCCCACAGATACGCAGTATTTT
V: TRBV20-1
J: TRBJ2-3
D: -
size: -

CDR3: CASSSGGLAGFGANVLTF
DNA: TGTGCCAGCAGTTCCGGAGGACTAGCGGGGTTCGGGGCCAACGTCCTGACTTTC
V: TRBV28
J: TRBJ2-6
D: TRBD2
size: few

CDR3: CASSLTGGGGIQETQYF
DNA: TGTGCCAGCAGCTTAACCGGCGGAGGAGGAATCCAAGAGACCCAGTACTTC
V: TRBV7-2
J: TRBJ2-5
D: -
size: few

CDR3: CASSLTGQTLGLFF
DNA: TGTGCCAGCAGCTTAACGGGACAGACCTTGGGGCTGTTTTTT
V: TRBV7-2
J: TRBJ1-4
D: TRBD1
size: many

CDR3: CASSKNTEAFF
DNA: TGTGCCAGCAGTAAGAACACTGAAGCTTTCTTT
V: TRBV6-6
J: TRBJ1-1
D: -
size: few

CDR3: CSVGVQVETQYF
DNA: TGCAGCGTTGGAGTGCAGGTGGAGACCCAGTACTTC
V: TRBV29-1
J: TRBJ2-5
D: -
size: medium-sized

CDR3: CASSDGQGVSPLHF
DNA: TGTGCCAGCAGTGACGGTCAGGGGGTTTCACCCCTCCATTTT
V: TRBV6-4
J: TRBJ1-6
D: TRBD1
size: -

CDR3: CASSSRDFPNTEAFF
DNA: TGTGCCAGCAGCTCCCGGGACTTCCCGAACACTGAAGCTTTCTTT
V: TRBV7-8
J: TRBJ1-1
D: -
size: -

CDR3: CASSYQGRSYGYTF
DNA: TGTGCCAGCAGTTACCAGGGACGGAGTTATGGCTACACCTTC
V: TRBV6-5
J: TRBJ1-2
D: -
size: -

CDR3: CASSSGQGVTNEKLFF
DNA: TGTGCCAGCAGCTCGGGACAGGGGGTAACTAATGAAAAACTGTTTTTT
V: TRBV5-4
J: TRBJ1-4
D: TRBD1
size: few

CDR3: CASSPSEASGAFF
DNA: TGTGCCAGCAGCCCTTCGGAGGCTTCTGGAGCTTTCTTT
V: TRBV7-9
J: TRBJ1-1
D: -
size: few

CDR3: CASSPRTSPRGNTIYF
DNA: TGTGCCAGCAGCCCCAGGACGAGCCCTCGCGGAAACACCATATATTTT
V: TRBV9
J: TRBJ1-3
D: -
size: many

CDR3: CATSRTGGVYGYTF
DNA: TGTGCCACCAGCCGGACAGGGGGCGTCTATGGCTACACCTTC
V: TRBV15
J: TRBJ1-2
D: TRBD1
size: -

CDR3: CASSYAGTGVGYTF
DNA: TGTGCCAGCAGTTACGCCGGGACAGGGGTCGGCTACACCTTC
V: TRBV6-5
J: TRBJ1-2
D: TRBD1
size: few

CDR3: CSARDVTDYSNQPQHF
DNA: TGCAGTGCTAGAGATGTGACAGATTATAGCAATCAGCCCCAGCATTTT
V: TRBV20-1
J: TRBJ1-5
D: -
size: -

CDR3: CASSQGTGGSLGQFF
DNA: TGTGCCAGCAGCCAAGGGACAGGGGGAAGCTTAGGGCAGTTCTTC
V: TRBV4-2
J: TRBJ2-1
D: TRBD1
size: few

CDR3: CASSFGGAEAFF
DNA: TGTGCCAGCAGCTTCGGGGGGGCTGAAGCTTTCTTT
V: TRBV5-6
J: TRBJ1-1
D: -
size: many

CDR3: CASSQGGLAETQYF
DNA: TGTGCCAGCAGCCAAGGAGGACTAGCAGAGACCCAGTACTTC
V: TRBV3-1
J: TRBJ2-5
D: TRBD2
size: -

CDR3: CASSLRERTATYEQYF
DNA: TGTGCCAGCAGCTTGAGGGAGAGGACGGCCACCTACGAGCAGTACTTC
V: TRBV5-4
J: TRBJ2-7
D: -
size: -

CDR3: CASSGDKDSPLHF
DNA: TGTGCCAGCTCTGGGGACAAGGATTCACCCCTCCACTTT
V: TRBV18
J: TRBJ1-6
D: -
size: few

CDR3: CASSIGGNQPQHF
DNA: TGTGCCAGTAGTATCGGAGGGAATCAGCCCCAGCATTTT
V: TRBV19
J: TRBJ1-5
D: -
size: many

CDR3: CAWRVQGSGNTIYF
DNA: TGTGCCTGGAGGGTCCAGGGTTCTGGAAACACCATATATTTT
V: TRBV30
J: TRBJ1-3
D: -
size: many

CDR3: CASSLGRGGTDTQYF
DNA: TGTGCCAGCAGCTTAGGGCGGGGGGGCACAGATACGCAGTATTTT
V: TRBV7-2
J: TRBJ2-3
D: TRBD2
size: many

CDR3: CASSSTSGGRYNEQFF
DNA: TGTGCCAGCAGCTCTACTAGCGGGGGTCGGTACAATGAGCAGTTCTTC
V: TRBV28
J: TRBJ2-1
D: TRBD2
size: many

CDR3: CASSLQGWTNEKLFF
DNA: TGTGCCAGCAGCTTACAGGGCTGGACTAATGAAAAACTGTTTTTT
V: TRBV7-2
J: TRBJ1-4
D: -
size: -